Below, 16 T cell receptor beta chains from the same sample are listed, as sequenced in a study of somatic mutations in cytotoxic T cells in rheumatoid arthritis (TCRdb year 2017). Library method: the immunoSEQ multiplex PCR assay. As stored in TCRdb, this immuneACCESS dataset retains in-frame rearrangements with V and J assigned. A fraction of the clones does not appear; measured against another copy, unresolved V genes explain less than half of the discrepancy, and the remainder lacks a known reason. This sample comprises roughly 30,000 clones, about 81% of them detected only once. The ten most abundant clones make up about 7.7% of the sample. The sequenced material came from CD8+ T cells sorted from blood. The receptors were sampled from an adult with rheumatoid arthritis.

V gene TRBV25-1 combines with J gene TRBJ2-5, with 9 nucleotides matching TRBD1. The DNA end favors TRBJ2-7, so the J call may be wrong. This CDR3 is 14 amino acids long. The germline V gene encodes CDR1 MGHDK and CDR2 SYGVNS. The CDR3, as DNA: TGTGCCAGCAGTGAAGACGACAGGGGGTACGAGCAGTACTTC. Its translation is CASSEDDRGYEQYF.

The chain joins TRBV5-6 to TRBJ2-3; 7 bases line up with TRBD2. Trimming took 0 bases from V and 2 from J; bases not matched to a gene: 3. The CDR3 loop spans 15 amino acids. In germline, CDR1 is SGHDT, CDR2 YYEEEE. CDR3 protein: CASSLGGGFTDTQYF. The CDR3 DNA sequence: TGTGCCAGCAGCTTGGGCGGGGGTTTCACAGATACGCAGTATTTT.

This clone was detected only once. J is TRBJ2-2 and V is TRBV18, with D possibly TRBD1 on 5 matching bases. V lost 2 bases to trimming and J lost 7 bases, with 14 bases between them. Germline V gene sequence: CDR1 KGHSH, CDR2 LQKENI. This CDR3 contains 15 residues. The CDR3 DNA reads TGTGCCAGCTCACCAGAACAGGATGGGAACGGGGAGCTGTTTTTT. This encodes CASSPEQDGNGELFF.

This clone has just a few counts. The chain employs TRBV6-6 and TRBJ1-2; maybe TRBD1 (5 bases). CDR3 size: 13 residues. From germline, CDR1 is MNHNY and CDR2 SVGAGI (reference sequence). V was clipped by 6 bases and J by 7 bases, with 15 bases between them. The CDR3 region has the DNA TGTGCCAGCAGCATCGACAGTATTAGTGGCTACACCTTC. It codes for CASSIDSISGYTF.

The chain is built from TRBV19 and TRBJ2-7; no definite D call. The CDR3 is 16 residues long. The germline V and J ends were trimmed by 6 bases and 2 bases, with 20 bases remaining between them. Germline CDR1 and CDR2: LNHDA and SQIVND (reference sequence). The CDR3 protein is CASSHRYERLAYEQYF. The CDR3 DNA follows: TGTGCCAGTAGCCACCGGTATGAGCGCCTAGCCTACGAGCAGTACTTC.

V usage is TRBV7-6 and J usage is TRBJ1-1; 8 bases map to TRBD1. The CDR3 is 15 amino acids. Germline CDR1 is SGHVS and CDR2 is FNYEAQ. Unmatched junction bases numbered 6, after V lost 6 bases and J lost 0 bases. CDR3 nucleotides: TGTGCCAGCAGTCCGACAGGGGAATTGAACACTGAAGCTTTCTTT. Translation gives CASSPTGELNTEAFF.

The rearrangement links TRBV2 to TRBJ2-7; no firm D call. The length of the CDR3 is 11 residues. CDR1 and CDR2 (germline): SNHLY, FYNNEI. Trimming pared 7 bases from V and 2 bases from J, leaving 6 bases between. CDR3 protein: CASTETYEQYF. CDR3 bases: TGTGCCAGCACCGAAACCTACGAGCAGTACTTC.

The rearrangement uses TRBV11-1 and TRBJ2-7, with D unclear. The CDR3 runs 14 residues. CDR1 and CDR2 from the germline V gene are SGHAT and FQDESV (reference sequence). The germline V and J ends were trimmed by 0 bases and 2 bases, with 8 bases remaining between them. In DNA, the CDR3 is TGTGCCAGCAGCTTAGCGCGGAGAGCCTACGAGCAGTACTTC. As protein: CASSLARRAYEQYF.

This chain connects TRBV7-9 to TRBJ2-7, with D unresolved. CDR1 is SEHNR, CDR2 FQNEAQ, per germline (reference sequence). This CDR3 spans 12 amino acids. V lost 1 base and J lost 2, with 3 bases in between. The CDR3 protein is CASSLGTYEQYF. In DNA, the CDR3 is TGTGCCAGCAGCTTAGGAACCTACGAGCAGTACTTC.

As DNA, the CDR3 is TGTGCCAGCAGCCTGCCGACAGGGGCGAGGGGCTACACCTTC. Its translation is CASSLPTGARGYTF. The rearrangement uses TRBV7-2 and TRBJ1-2; TRBD1 matches 8 bases. V lost 5 bases and J lost 8; bases outside the gene matches: 10. There are 14 residues in the CDR3. Germline values: CDR1 SGHTA, CDR2 FQGNSA.

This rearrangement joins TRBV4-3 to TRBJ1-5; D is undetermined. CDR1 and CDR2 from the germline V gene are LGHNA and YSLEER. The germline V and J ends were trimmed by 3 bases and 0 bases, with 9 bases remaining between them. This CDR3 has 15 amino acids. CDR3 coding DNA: TGCGCCAGCAGCCAGAACCTATATAGCAATCAGCCCCAGCATTTT. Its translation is CASSQNLYSNQPQHF.

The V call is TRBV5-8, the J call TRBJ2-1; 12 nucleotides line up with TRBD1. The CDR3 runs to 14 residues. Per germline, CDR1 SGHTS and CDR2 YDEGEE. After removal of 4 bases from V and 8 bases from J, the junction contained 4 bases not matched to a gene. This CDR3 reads CASSPGQGADEQFF. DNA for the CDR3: TGTGCCAGCAGCCCGGGACAGGGGGCGGATGAGCAGTTCTTC.

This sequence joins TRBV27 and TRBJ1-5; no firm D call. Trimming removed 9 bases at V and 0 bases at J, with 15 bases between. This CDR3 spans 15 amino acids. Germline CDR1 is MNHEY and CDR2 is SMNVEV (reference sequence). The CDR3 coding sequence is TGTGCCAGTAAGGCGGCACTGTATAGCAATCAGCCCCAGCATTTT. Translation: CASKAALYSNQPQHF.

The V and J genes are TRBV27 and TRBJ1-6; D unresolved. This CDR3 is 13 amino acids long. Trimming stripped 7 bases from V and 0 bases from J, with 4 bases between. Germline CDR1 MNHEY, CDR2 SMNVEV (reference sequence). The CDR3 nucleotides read TGTGCCAGCACCAGCTCCTATAATTCACCCCTCCACTTT. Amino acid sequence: CASTSSYNSPLHF.

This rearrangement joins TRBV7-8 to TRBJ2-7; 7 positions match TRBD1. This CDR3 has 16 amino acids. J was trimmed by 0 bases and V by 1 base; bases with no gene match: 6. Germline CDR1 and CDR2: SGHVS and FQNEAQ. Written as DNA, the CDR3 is TGTGCCAGCAGCTTAGGACAGGGCCGCAACTCCTACGAGCAGTACTTC. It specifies CASSLGQGRNSYEQYF.

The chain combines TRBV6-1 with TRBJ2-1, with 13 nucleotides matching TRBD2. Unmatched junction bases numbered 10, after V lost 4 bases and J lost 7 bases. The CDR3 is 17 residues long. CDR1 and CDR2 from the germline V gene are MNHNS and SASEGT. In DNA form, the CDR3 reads TGTGCCAGCAGTGTCCCGGGACTAGCGGGATCGCTTAATGAGCAGTTCTTC. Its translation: CASSVPGLAGSLNEQFF.